The next 21 T cell receptor beta chains were all read from a single sample in a study of blood T cell repertoires in COVID-19. Assay: immunoSEQ multiplex PCR; the TCRdb copy retains only in-frame clones and omits some. Of around 200,000 clones listed, about 82% are singletons. The sequencing input was peripheral blood. The receptor source for this set is a woman of 80 years or more with acute or convalescent COVID-19.

This clone was observed at least ten times. V is TRBV5-1 and J is TRBJ1-4, with a tentative D call TRBD1 (5 bases). Germline CDR1 is SGHRS and CDR2 is YFSETQ. V was clipped by 4 bases and J by 8 bases, with 15 bases between them. There are 14 residues in the CDR3. In DNA, the CDR3 is TGCGCCAGCAGCCCCGACAGATTTAGGGAAAAACTGTTTTTT. Translating it yields CASSPDRFREKLFF.

This rearrangement joins TRBV2 to TRBJ1-1; TRBD1 is a possible D gene (6 bases). Trimming pared 5 bases from V and 6 bases from J, leaving 16 bases between. Germline CDR1 reads SNHLY; CDR2 reads FYNNEI. The CDR3 loop spans 14 amino acids. The CDR3 DNA reads as TGTGCCAGCAGTCGGACAGTAGTACCCCCTGAAGCTTTCTTT. Translating it yields CASSRTVVPPEAFF.

The table lists this clone with a count of one. The chain carries TRBV24-1 and TRBJ1-1; TRBD1 aligns across 7 bases. This CDR3 contains 13 residues. The V gene's germline CDR1 is KGHDR and CDR2 SFDVKD. J gave up 4 bases and V 7 bases, and 5 bases lay outside the gene matches. Here the CDR3 DNA reads TGTGCCACCAGAGGGGGCGTGGGCACTGAAGCTTTCTTT. This sequence encodes CATRGGVGTEAFF.

J is TRBJ1-4 and V is TRBV30; D gene ambiguous. The CDR3 runs 12 residues. In germline, CDR1 is GTSNPN, CDR2 SVGIG (reference sequence). The V end lost 3 bases, the J end lost 8 bases, and 10 bases lay between the germline ends. In nucleotides, the CDR3 is TGTGCCTGGAGCATGTCGGGGGAAAAACTGTTTTTT. This translates into CAWSMSGEKLFF.

The gene calls are TRBV18 and TRBJ1-5; D possibly corresponds to TRBD1 (6 bases). The CDR3 contains 16 residues. Germline CDR1 reads KGHSH; CDR2 reads LQKENI. Between the trimmed V and J ends, which lost 5 bases and 9 bases, there was a span of 23 bases. This CDR3 reads CASSEAGANGIWPQHF. The CDR3 DNA sequence: TGTGCCAGCTCAGAGGCAGGGGCTAATGGGATTTGGCCCCAGCATTTT. The whole variable domain, remainder taken from reference TRBV18 and TRBJ1-5, is NAGVMQNPRHLVRRRGQEARLRCSPMKGHSHVYWYRQLPEEGLKFMVYLQKENIIDESGMPKERFSAEFPKEGPSILRIQQVVRGDSAAYFCASSEAGANGIWPQHFGDGTRLSIL.

The chain combines TRBV12-3 or TRBV12-4 with TRBJ1-2, with a tentative D call TRBD1 (6 bases). The CDR3 is made up of 13 amino acids. V gave up 1 base and J gave up 8 bases, with 11 bases separating them. The CDR3 reads CASSLVFGGGYTF. The CDR3 DNA follows: TGTGCCAGCAGTTTAGTTTTTGGGGGCGGCTACACCTTC.

V is TRBV30 and J is TRBJ1-1; no reliable D call. The germline CDR1 and CDR2 sequences are GTSNPN and SVGIG (reference sequence). Trimming removed 0 bases from V and 3 bases from J, with 5 bases in between. This CDR3 region has 12 residues. CDR3 DNA: TGTGCCTGGAGTGTAGAGGACACTGAAGCTTTCTTT. Translated: CAWSVEDTEAFF.

The V and J genes are TRBV19 and TRBJ2-7, with TRBD2 identical over 13 bases. The CDR3 runs 19 residues. V dropped 4 bases and J dropped 0; count of bases not matched to a gene: 12. Germline CDR1 LNHDA, CDR2 SQIVND (reference sequence). The chain's CDR3 is CASSNPQGLAGHFSYEQYF. DNA for the CDR3: TGTGCCAGTAGTAACCCCCAGGGACTAGCGGGGCACTTCTCCTACGAGCAGTACTTC.

This clone was seen only once. The chain carries TRBV19 and TRBJ2-1; a possible D gene is TRBD2 (5 bases). Trimming stripped 5 bases from V and 8 bases from J, with 22 bases between. There are 16 residues in the CDR3. The germline gives CDR1 LNHDA, CDR2 SQIVND (reference sequence). This CDR3 is CASSFLGGQRLDEQFF. CDR3 DNA: TGTGCCAGTAGTTTTCTCGGCGGGCAACGCTTGGATGAGCAGTTCTTC. Together with reference TRBV19 and TRBJ2-1, the CDR3 gives the full variable domain: DGGITQSPKYLFRKEGQNVTLSCEQNLNHDAMYWYRQDPGQGLRLIYYSQIVNDFQKGDIAEGYSVSREKKESFPLTVTSAQKNPTAFYLCASSFLGGQRLDEQFFGPGTRLTVL.

The chain links TRBV7-9 to TRBJ1-3; D ambiguous. CDR1 and CDR2 (germline): SEHNR, FQNEAQ (reference sequence). The length of the CDR3 is 15 residues. The V end was cut by 3 bases, the J end by 0 bases, with 9 bases between. The CDR3 bases are TGTGCCAGCAGCTTGGAGGGAGCCTCTGGAAACACCATATATTTT. This codes for CASSLEGASGNTIYF.

The CDR3 sequence: CATSESDRGRTEAFF. As DNA, the CDR3 is TGTGCCACCAGTGAGAGCGACAGGGGGAGGACTGAAGCTTTCTTT. This sequence joins TRBV24-1 and TRBJ1-1; 9 nucleotides align to TRBD1. V lost 4 bases, J lost 5 bases, and 7 bases stayed unmatched. CDR1 and CDR2 from the germline V gene are KGHDR and SFDVKD. This CDR3 comprises 15 residues.

This clone appeared a single time. This chain connects TRBV6-5 to TRBJ2-7; a possible D gene is TRBD2 (6 bases). This CDR3 has 15 amino acids. Germline CDR1 reads MNHEY; CDR2 reads SVGAGI. The V end lost 0 bases, the J end lost 2 bases, and 11 bases lay between the germline ends. The CDR3 DNA follows: TGTGCCAGCAGTTACTCAGGAGGGATGCCCTACGAGCAGTACTTC. This sequence encodes CASSYSGGMPYEQYF.

This clone was counted between two and nine times. The chain combines TRBV2 with TRBJ1-2, with D perhaps TRBD1 (5 bases). The CDR3 runs 12 residues. CDR1 and CDR2 (germline): SNHLY, FYNNEI. V shed 6 bases and J shed 4 bases, with 9 bases lying between them. CDR3 in amino acids: CASSDQGYGYTF. The CDR3 DNA reads as TGTGCCAGCAGCGACCAGGGCTATGGCTACACCTTC. Variable domain in full (rest from reference TRBV2 and TRBJ1-2): EPEVTQTPSHQVTQMGQEVILRCVPISNHLYFYWYRQILGQKVEFLVSFYNNEISEKSEIFDDQFSVERPDGSNFTLKIRSTKLEDSAMYFCASSDQGYGYTFGSGTRLTVV.

The rearrangement uses TRBV11-3 and TRBJ2-1; possible D gene TRBD1, 6 bases. This CDR3 spans 15 amino acids. Germline-derived CDR1 and CDR2 are SGHNT and YENEEA. With 5 bases removed from V and 3 bases from J, the gap between germline ends came to 14 bases. In nucleotides, the CDR3 is TGTGCCAGCAGCCTCCGGGACACCGACTACAATGAGCAGTTCTTC. This codes for CASSLRDTDYNEQFF. Supplemented by reference TRBV11-3 and TRBJ2-1, the full variable domain reads EAGVVQSPRYKIIEKKQPVAFWCNPISGHNTLYWYLQNLGQGPELLIRYENEEAVDDSQLPKDRFSAERLKGVDSTLKIQPAELGDSAVYLCASSLRDTDYNEQFFGPGTRLTVL.

This chain joins TRBV30 and TRBJ2-1; D ambiguous. Germline CDR1 and CDR2: GTSNPN and SVGIG (reference sequence). The CDR3 sequence is 13 residues long. Trimming pared 3 bases from V and 4 bases from J, leaving 10 bases between. The CDR3 loop reads CAWSAGVYNEQFF. Written as DNA, the CDR3 is TGTGCCTGGAGCGCCGGAGTATACAATGAGCAGTTCTTC.

The chain employs TRBV27 and TRBJ1-4; D gene uncertain. The germline V gene has CDR1 MNHEY and CDR2 SMNVEV (reference sequence). V was cut by 5 bases and J by 7 bases, with 11 bases left in between. The CDR3 is 13 amino acids. The CDR3 protein is CASSPTFSEKLFF. DNA for the CDR3: TGTGCCAGCAGTCCAACATTTTCTGAAAAACTGTTTTTT.

Only one count was recorded for this clone. This chain connects TRBV5-1 to TRBJ1-1; no definite D call. Between the trimmed V and J ends, which lost 4 bases and 2 bases, there was a span of 12 bases. There are 14 residues in the CDR3. From germline, CDR1 is SGHRS and CDR2 YFSETQ. The DNA of the CDR3 is TGCGCCAGCAGCATTCAGACGGGAAACACTGAAGCTTTCTTT. Its translation: CASSIQTGNTEAFF.

In its sample, this clone was seen once. V and J are TRBV19 and TRBJ1-4; possibly TRBD1 for D (5 bases). The V end lost 5 bases, the J end lost 7 bases, and 14 bases lay between the germline ends. Germline assignment: CDR1 LNHDA and CDR2 SQIVND (reference sequence). This CDR3 has 14 residues. Written as DNA, the CDR3 is TGTGCCAGTAGTCAGGGTAATCTCGGTGAAAAACTGTTTTTT. Protein product: CASSQGNLGEKLFF.

The chain carries TRBV5-1 and TRBJ2-1, with a possible D match to TRBD1 (5 bases). This CDR3 has 13 amino acids. Germline CDR1 reads SGHRS; CDR2 reads YFSETQ. Trimming removed 5 bases from V and 10 bases from J, with 16 bases in between. The CDR3 bases are TGCGCCAGCAGTTTCCTTGGGGCGGCAGAGCAGTTCTTC. As protein: CASSFLGAAEQFF.

This clone was picked up a small number of times. The chain combines TRBV7-9 with TRBJ2-7; 7 nucleotides agree with TRBD1. With V trimmed by 5 bases and J by 0 bases, 10 bases remained unmatched. The CDR3 sequence is 16 residues long. Germline V lookup: CDR1 SEHNR, CDR2 FQNEAQ (reference sequence). CDR3 in amino acids: CASSEPDRDSSYEQYF. Written as DNA, the CDR3 is TGTGCCAGCAGCGAACCGGACCGGGACAGCTCCTACGAGCAGTACTTC.

The chain couples TRBV4-3 to TRBJ2-3; 12 bases fit TRBD2. The CDR3 totals 16 residues. Per the germline V gene, CDR1 is LGHNA and CDR2 is YSLEER. With V trimmed by 0 bases and J by 6 bases, 4 bases remained unmatched. The CDR3 protein is CASSQDWLAGGDTQYF. The CDR3 DNA follows: TGCGCCAGCAGCCAAGATTGGCTAGCGGGGGGGGATACGCAGTATTTT.